This TCR beta chain comes out of a study of beta chain features in type 1 diabetes (dated by TCRdb to 2017 to 2018). Some background on the complete study: Patients and healthy donors did not differ in mean age, gender distribution, total cell number or subset yield. A total of just under 110,000,000 sorted cells were examined across all samples, and RNA yield correlated strongly with the number of cells per subset. In the study, TCRB repertoires of sorted circulating CD4+ T cell subsets from recently diagnosed type 1 diabetes patients were compared with those of matched healthy donors. Naive and central memory subsets were obtained from all 28 donors, but regulatory and stem cell-like memory subsets were isolated from only 8 patients and roughly 8 healthy donors.

As encoded in the germline V gene, CDR1 is ENHRY while CDR2 is SYGVKD. From its cysteine to its phenylalanine, the CDR3 spans 16 amino acids. Only the CDR3 region is kept as DNA, spanning 48 bases read in frame from base 1. Trimming at the junction amounts to 3 bases on V and 2 bases on J, and the germline ends lie 11 bases apart. Each donor gave one peripheral blood draw, averaging roughly 100 mL, which was collected into heparinised tubes. Using a panel that included CD45RO, CCR7, CD25, CD127, CD95 and CD27, naive, central memory, regulatory and stem cell-like memory CD4+ T cells were sorted on a BD FACSAria II. All sorted populations exceeded 95% purity. Right away, PBMCs were isolated by Lymphoprep density gradient centrifugation and were stained directly, with no culture step. Samples were stained and sorted in pairs, with one healthy donor and one patient per experiment, so that batch effects were minimized.

The paper as a whole reports these results and caveats: Because cDNA was sequenced instead of genomic DNA, activated cells with high expression could be over-represented, although the groups did not differ in activation or CD3 levels. In all four CD4+ subsets, TCRB CDR3 length was moderately but significantly shorter in type 1 diabetes patients. Patients with type 1 diabetes made fewer insertions and deleted more nucleotides at VDJ recombination sites, implying thymic rearrangement abnormalities. Shorter templates might be favored by PCR, yet because patient and control samples were amplified and corrected together, any such skew would affect both groups equally. The naive, central memory and regulatory TCRB repertoires appeared to resemble one another more closely among patients than among healthy donors. Because the HLA sub-analyses included only small numbers of individuals, any influence of HLA type on TCRB rearrangement was left unresolved.

The entire amount of isolated RNA was reverse transcribed using the High Capacity cDNA Reverse Transcription Kit, so the sequenced TCRB transcripts were expressed ones. Deep immunoSEQ sequencing was performed on naive, central memory and regulatory T cell samples, with an average of roughly 3.5 million total reads per sample. After sorted cells were lysed in RLT buffer, RNA was extracted with DNase-treated RNeasy Micro or Mini kits, with the choice depending on cell number. To prevent cross-contamination, every cell subset was processed on its own, while patient and healthy donor samples were processed together. The immunoSEQ multiplex PCR was used to amplify TCRB sequences from cDNA, generating 87-bp fragments that spanned the CDR3 region. Sequencing of the amplicons was done on the Illumina HiSeq platform. The study's own analysis went as follows. Synthetic template baselines were used to correct PCR bias computationally, reads within Hamming distance 2 were collapsed together, and singletons that could not be merged were discarded. Reads were aligned to IMGT to assign V, D and J genes, CDR3 length, and insertions or deletions at six rearrangement sites. Within each subset, clonotype counts were normalized to the number of sorted cells before true diversity and Gini coefficients were calculated with the tcR R package. The overlap coefficient, calculated on TCRB nucleotide sequences, was used to measure repertoire sharing. The source is immuneACCESS, and TCRdb retained only in-frame sequences with V and J called. Part of the clones is not carried over; for the studies checked, unresolved V genes explain less than half of this, and the remainder is unexplained. The D gene and trimming were derived from the DNA, and the V and J assignments and clone size from that table. This sample is represented by about 140,000 clones; about an eighth of them were singletons. 1% to 1.5% of the sample goes to the ten largest clones.

This clone has a handful of counts. It has no known antigen specificity. Base qualities are not provided; no much larger clone lies one nucleotide away. This sequence uses TRBV10-3 and TRBJ2-6, with a tentative D gene TRBD2 over 5 matching bases. Sequenced: central memory CD4+ T cells from blood. This TCR was recovered from a man between 18 and 35 years old with type 1 diabetes. The CDR3 protein: CAISEGRGTGANVLTF. The sequenced DNA: TGTGCCATCAGTGAAGGGCGAGGGACTGGGGCCAACGTCCTGACTTTC.